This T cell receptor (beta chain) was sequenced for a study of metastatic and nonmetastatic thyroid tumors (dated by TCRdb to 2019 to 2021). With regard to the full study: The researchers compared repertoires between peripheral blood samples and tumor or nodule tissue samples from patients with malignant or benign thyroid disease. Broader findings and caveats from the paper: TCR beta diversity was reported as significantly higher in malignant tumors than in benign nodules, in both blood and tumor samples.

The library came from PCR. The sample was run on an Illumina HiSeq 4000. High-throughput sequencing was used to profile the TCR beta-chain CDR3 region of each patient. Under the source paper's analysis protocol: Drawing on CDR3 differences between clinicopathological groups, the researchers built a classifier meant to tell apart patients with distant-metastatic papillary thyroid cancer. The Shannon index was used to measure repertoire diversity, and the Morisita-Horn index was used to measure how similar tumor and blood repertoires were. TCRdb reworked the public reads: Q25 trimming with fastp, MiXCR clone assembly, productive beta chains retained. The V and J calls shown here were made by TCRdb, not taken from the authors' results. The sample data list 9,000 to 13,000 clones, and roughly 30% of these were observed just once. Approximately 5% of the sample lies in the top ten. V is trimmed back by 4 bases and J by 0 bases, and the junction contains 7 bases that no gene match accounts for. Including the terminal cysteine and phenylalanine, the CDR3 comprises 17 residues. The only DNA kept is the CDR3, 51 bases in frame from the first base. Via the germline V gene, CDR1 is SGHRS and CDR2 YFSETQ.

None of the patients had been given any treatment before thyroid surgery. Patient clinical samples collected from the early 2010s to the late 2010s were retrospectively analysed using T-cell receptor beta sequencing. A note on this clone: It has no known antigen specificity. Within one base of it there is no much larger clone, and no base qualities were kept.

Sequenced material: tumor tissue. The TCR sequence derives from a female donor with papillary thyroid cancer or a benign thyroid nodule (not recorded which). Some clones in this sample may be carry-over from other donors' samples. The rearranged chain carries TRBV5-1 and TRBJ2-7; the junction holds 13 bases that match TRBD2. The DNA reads TGCGCCAGCAGCCTCGGACTAGCGGGAGCCTTCTCCTACGAGCAGTACTTC. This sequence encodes CASSLGLAGAFSYEQYF.